A selection of T cell receptor beta chains follows, all from one sample in a study of cytomegalovirus exposure and HLA in healthy donors. Clones were sequenced by immunoSEQ multiplex PCR, and TCRdb holds only the in-frame ones, with some missing. This table holds 150,000 to 200,000 clones, roughly 70% found once. Sequencing was performed on PBMCs. The source of these receptors is a man between 35 and 55 years old in good health and CMV-seropositive. Each CDR3 is given with its conserved first and last residue. D genes are given only for firm matches. Clone size is shown for a subset of rows, as once, few, many or a class of expanded clone.

d_gene: TRBD2; v_gene: TRBV5-4; j_gene: TRBJ2-6; abundance: once; CDR3aa: CASSSGGPSVWSSGANVLTF; CDR3nt: TGTGCCAGCAGCTCGGGAGGCCCTAGCGTCTGGTCCTCTGGGGCCAACGTCCTGACTTTC
d_gene: .; v_gene: TRBV6-5; j_gene: TRBJ1-1; abundance: .; CDR3aa: CASSYIGPGSETEAFF; CDR3nt: TGTGCCAGCAGTTACATAGGTCCGGGTTCGGAAACTGAAGCTTTCTTT
d_gene: TRBD1; v_gene: TRBV5-1; j_gene: TRBJ1-1; abundance: .; CDR3aa: CASSLVQGGTEAFF; CDR3nt: TGCGCCAGCAGCTTGGTCCAGGGGGGCACTGAAGCTTTCTTT
d_gene: .; v_gene: TRBV9; j_gene: TRBJ2-3; abundance: .; CDR3aa: CASSVEGGGADTQYF; CDR3nt: TGTGCCAGCAGCGTAGAAGGGGGCGGGGCAGATACGCAGTATTTT
d_gene: .; v_gene: TRBV4-1; j_gene: TRBJ2-7; abundance: .; CDR3aa: CASSQEGRRNEQYF; CDR3nt: TGCGCCAGCAGCCAAGAGGGGAGGAGGAACGAGCAGTACTTC
d_gene: .; v_gene: TRBV19; j_gene: TRBJ1-1; abundance: .; CDR3aa: CASIGGANTEAFF; CDR3nt: TGTGCCAGTATTGGGGGGGCGAACACTGAAGCTTTCTTT
d_gene: .; v_gene: TRBV18; j_gene: TRBJ2-3; abundance: once; CDR3aa: CASSPPKGGPVVTDTQYF; CDR3nt: TGTGCCAGCTCACCACCAAAGGGGGGGCCGGTCGTCACAGATACGCAGTATTTT
d_gene: TRBD2; v_gene: TRBV18; j_gene: TRBJ2-1; abundance: .; CDR3aa: CASSPGLGHNEQFF; CDR3nt: TGTGCCAGCTCACCCGGACTAGGACACAATGAGCAGTTCTTC
d_gene: .; v_gene: TRBV10-3; j_gene: TRBJ1-4; abundance: few; CDR3aa: CAISGQAGEKLFF; CDR3nt: TGTGCCATCAGTGGGCAGGCGGGTGAAAAACTGTTTTTT
d_gene: .; v_gene: TRBV27; j_gene: TRBJ1-2; abundance: .; CDR3aa: CASSLTGNYGYTF; CDR3nt: TGTGCCAGCAGTTTAACCGGGAACTATGGCTACACCTTC
d_gene: TRBD2; v_gene: TRBV7-2; j_gene: TRBJ2-7; abundance: .; CDR3aa: CASSLSAGGAGNEQYF; CDR3nt: TGTGCCAGCAGCTTATCGGCGGGGGGGGCTGGGAACGAGCAGTACTTC
d_gene: .; v_gene: TRBV7-2; j_gene: TRBJ2-3; abundance: .; CDR3aa: CASSSTGGPDTQYF; CDR3nt: TGTGCCAGCAGCTCGACAGGAGGCCCAGATACGCAGTATTTT
d_gene: .; v_gene: TRBV19; j_gene: TRBJ1-4; abundance: .; CDR3aa: CASSMGGQNEKLFF; CDR3nt: TGTGCCAGTAGTATGGGAGGGCAGAATGAAAAACTGTTTTTT
d_gene: TRBD2; v_gene: TRBV5-4; j_gene: TRBJ2-3; abundance: .; CDR3aa: CASSSRPGAGGPTDTQYF; CDR3nt: TGTGCCAGCAGCTCTCGACCCGGAGCGGGGGGGCCGACAGATACGCAGTATTTT
d_gene: TRBD1; v_gene: TRBV7-3; j_gene: TRBJ2-1; abundance: .; CDR3aa: CASSLTGTGVGEQFF; CDR3nt: TGTGCCAGCAGCTTAACCGGGACAGGGGTTGGTGAGCAGTTCTTC
d_gene: .; v_gene: TRBV5-4; j_gene: TRBJ2-1; abundance: .; CDR3aa: CASSFPGSNEQFF; CDR3nt: TGTGCCAGCAGCTTCCCGGGATCCAATGAGCAGTTCTTC
d_gene: .; v_gene: TRBV7-9; j_gene: TRBJ1-1; abundance: once; CDR3aa: CASSLATGSTEAFF; CDR3nt: TGTGCCAGCAGCTTAGCCACGGGTTCCACTGAAGCTTTCTTT
d_gene: .; v_gene: TRBV5-4; j_gene: TRBJ2-1; abundance: .; CDR3aa: CASSLMGGGEQFF; CDR3nt: TGTGCCAGCAGCTTGATGGGAGGGGGGGAGCAGTTCTTC
d_gene: TRBD2; v_gene: TRBV30; j_gene: TRBJ2-3; abundance: few; CDR3aa: CAWSVLAGRSDTQYF; CDR3nt: TGTGCCTGGAGTGTCTTAGCGGGGAGATCAGATACGCAGTATTTT
d_gene: .; v_gene: TRBV5-1; j_gene: TRBJ1-4; abundance: .; CDR3aa: CASSYGMGNEKLFF; CDR3nt: TGCGCCAGCAGCTACGGGATGGGTAATGAAAAACTGTTTTTT
d_gene: TRBD2; v_gene: TRBV12-5; j_gene: TRBJ2-2; abundance: once; CDR3aa: CASGPRTSGGAGELFF; CDR3nt: TGTGCTAGTGGTCCCCGAACCAGCGGGGGGGCCGGGGAGCTGTTTTTT
d_gene: TRBD1; v_gene: TRBV18; j_gene: TRBJ1-1; abundance: .; CDR3aa: CASSPLDRPVNTEAFF; CDR3nt: TGTGCCAGCTCACCTTTGGACAGGCCAGTGAACACTGAAGCTTTCTTT
d_gene: TRBD1; v_gene: TRBV10-3; j_gene: TRBJ1-1; abundance: .; CDR3aa: CAISEPQGASYRTEAFF; CDR3nt: TGTGCCATCAGTGAGCCCCAGGGGGCGAGTTATCGGACTGAAGCTTTCTTT
d_gene: TRBD1; v_gene: TRBV4-3; j_gene: TRBJ2-5; abundance: .; CDR3aa: CASSQADRGETQYF; CDR3nt: TGCGCCAGCAGCCAAGCGGACAGGGGAGAGACTCAGTACTTC
d_gene: .; v_gene: TRBV5-6; j_gene: TRBJ1-1; abundance: few; CDR3aa: CASSLDGRAFF; CDR3nt: TGTGCCAGCAGCTTGGACGGCAGGGCTTTCTTT
d_gene: TRBD1; v_gene: TRBV2; j_gene: TRBJ2-7; abundance: .; CDR3aa: CASTGTGDYEQYF; CDR3nt: TGTGCCAGCACAGGGACAGGGGACTACGAGCAGTACTTC
d_gene: TRBD1; v_gene: TRBV12-5; j_gene: TRBJ2-1; abundance: .; CDR3aa: CASGLVQGARDEQFF; CDR3nt: TGTGCTAGTGGTTTGGTACAGGGGGCGCGTGATGAGCAGTTCTTC
d_gene: TRBD1; v_gene: TRBV2; j_gene: TRBJ2-7; abundance: .; CDR3aa: CASSQTGGEQYF; CDR3nt: TGTGCCAGCAGTCAGACAGGGGGCGAGCAGTACTTC
d_gene: TRBD1; v_gene: TRBV30; j_gene: TRBJ2-7; abundance: .; CDR3aa: CAWGQAYEQYF; CDR3nt: TGTGCCTGGGGACAGGCCTACGAGCAGTACTTC
d_gene: TRBD1; v_gene: TRBV15; j_gene: TRBJ2-5; abundance: .; CDR3aa: CATSREDRFEETQYF; CDR3nt: TGTGCCACCAGCAGAGAGGACAGGTTCGAAGAGACCCAGTACTTC
d_gene: TRBD1; v_gene: TRBV9; j_gene: TRBJ1-2; abundance: once; CDR3aa: CASSGTGVYTF; CDR3nt: TGTGCCAGCAGCGGGACAGGAGTCTACACCTTC